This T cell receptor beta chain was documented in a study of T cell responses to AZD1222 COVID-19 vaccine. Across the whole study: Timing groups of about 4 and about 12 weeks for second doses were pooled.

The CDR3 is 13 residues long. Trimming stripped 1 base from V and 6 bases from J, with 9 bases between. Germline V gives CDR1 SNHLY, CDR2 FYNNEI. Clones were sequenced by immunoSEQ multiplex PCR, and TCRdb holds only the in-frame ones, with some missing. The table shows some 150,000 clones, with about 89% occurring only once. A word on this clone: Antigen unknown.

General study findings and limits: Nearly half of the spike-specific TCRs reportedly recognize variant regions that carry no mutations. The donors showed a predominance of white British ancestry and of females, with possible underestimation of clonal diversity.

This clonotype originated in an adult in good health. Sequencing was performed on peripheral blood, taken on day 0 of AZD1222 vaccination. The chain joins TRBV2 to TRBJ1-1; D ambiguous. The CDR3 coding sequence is TGTGCCAGCAGTGAAGAATCGATCCCTGAAGCTTTCTTT. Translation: CASSEESIPEAFF.